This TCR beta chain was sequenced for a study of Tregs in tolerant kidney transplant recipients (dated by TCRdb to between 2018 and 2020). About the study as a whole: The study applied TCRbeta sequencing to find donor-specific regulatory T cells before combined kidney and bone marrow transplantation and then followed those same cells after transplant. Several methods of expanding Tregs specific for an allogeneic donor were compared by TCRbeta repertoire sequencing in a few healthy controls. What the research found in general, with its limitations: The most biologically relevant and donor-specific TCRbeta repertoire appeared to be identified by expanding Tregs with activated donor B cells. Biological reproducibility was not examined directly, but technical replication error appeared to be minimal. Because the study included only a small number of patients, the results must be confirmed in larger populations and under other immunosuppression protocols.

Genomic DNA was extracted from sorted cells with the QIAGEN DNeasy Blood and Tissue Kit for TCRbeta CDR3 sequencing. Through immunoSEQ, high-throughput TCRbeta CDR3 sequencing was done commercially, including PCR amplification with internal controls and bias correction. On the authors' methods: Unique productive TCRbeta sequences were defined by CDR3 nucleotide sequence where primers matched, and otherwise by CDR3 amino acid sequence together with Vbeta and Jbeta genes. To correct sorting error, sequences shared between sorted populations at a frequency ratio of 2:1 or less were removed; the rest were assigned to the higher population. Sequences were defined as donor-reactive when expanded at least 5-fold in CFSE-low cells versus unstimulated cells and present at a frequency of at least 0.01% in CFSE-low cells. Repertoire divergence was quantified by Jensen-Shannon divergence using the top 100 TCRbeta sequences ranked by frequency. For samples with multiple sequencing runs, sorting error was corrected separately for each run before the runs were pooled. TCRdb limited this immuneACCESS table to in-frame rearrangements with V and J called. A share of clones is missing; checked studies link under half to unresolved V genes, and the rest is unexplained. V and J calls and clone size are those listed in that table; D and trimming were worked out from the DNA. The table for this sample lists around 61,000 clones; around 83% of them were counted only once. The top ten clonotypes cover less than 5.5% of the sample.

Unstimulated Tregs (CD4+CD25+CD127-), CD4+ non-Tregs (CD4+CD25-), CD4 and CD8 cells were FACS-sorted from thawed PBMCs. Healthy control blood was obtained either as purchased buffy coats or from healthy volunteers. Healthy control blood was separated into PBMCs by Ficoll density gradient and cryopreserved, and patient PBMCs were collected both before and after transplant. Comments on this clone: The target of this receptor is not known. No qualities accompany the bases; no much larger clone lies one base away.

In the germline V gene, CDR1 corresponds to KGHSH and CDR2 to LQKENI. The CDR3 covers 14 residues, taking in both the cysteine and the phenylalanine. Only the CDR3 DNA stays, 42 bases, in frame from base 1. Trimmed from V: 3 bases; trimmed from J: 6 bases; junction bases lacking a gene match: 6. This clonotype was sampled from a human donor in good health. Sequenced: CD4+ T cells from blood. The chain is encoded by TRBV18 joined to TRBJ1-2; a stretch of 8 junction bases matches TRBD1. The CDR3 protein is CASSPLDRANGYTF. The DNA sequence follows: TGTGCCAGCTCACCTCTGGACAGGGCCAATGGCTACACCTTC.